This T cell receptor beta chain stems from a study of cytomegalovirus exposure and HLA in healthy donors. The table came from immunoSEQ multiplex PCR; TCRdb's copy has only in-frame clones and leaves some out. The table includes some 200,000 clones, about nine tenths detected once. CDR3 length: 12 residues. V lost 4 bases and J 0 bases, leaving 5 bases between the germline ends. The germline V gene has CDR1 SGHRS and CDR2 YFSETQ. The donors were part of the roughly 110-subject validation cohort, which stood apart from the 666-subject first cohort. Sequenced: PBMCs. The chain couples TRBV5-1 to TRBJ2-7, with unresolved D. This clonotype originated in a man between 25 and 39 years old in good health and CMV-seropositive. The CDR3 nucleotides are TGCGCCAGCAGCAGGGACTCCTACGAGCAGTACTTC. Translating gives CASSRDSYEQYF.